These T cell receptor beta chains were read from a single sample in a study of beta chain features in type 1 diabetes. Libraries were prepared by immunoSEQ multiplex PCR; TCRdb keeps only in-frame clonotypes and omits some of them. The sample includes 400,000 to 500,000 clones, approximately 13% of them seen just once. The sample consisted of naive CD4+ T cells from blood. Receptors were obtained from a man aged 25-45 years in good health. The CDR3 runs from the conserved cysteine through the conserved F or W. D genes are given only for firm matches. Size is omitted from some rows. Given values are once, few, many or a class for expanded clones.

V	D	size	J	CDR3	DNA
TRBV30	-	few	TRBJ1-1	CAWSPTANTEAFF	TGTGCCTGGAGTCCAACAGCGAACACTGAAGCTTTCTTT
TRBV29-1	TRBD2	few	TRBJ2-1	CSALTSGALPDEQFF	TGCAGCGCCCTGACTAGCGGGGCCCTTCCGGATGAGCAGTTCTTC
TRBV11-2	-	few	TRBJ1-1	CASSLFGRGTEAFF	TGTGCCAGCAGCTTATTCGGTCGAGGCACTGAAGCTTTCTTT
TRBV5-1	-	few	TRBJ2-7	CASSPGRAGQTYEQYF	TGCGCCAGCAGCCCCGGAAGGGCAGGCCAGACCTACGAGCAGTACTTC
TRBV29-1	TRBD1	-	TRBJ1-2	CSVEREGAHGYTF	TGCAGCGTTGAGCGAGAGGGGGCGCATGGCTACACCTTC
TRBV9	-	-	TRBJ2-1	CASSVAGGHEQFF	TGTGCCAGCAGCGTAGCCGGAGGGCATGAGCAGTTCTTC
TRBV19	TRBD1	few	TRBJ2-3	CASSVDTGEGTDTQYF	TGTGCCAGTAGTGTCGACACAGGGGAAGGCACAGATACGCAGTATTTT
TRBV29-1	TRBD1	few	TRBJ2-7	CSAARTGGGEQYF	TGCAGCGCCGCCCGGACAGGGGGCGGCGAGCAGTACTTC
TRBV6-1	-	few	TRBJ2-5	CASSDTARETQYF	TGTGCCAGCAGTGATACTGCGAGGGAGACCCAGTACTTC
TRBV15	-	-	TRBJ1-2	CATSRVEGGGYTF	TGTGCCACCAGCAGAGTAGAGGGAGGCGGCTACACCTTC
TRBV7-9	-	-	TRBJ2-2	CASSSRTVTGELFF	TGTGCCAGCAGCTCAAGGACAGTTACCGGGGAGCTGTTTTTT
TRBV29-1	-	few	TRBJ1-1	CSVASLGRTEAFF	TGCAGCGTTGCGAGTCTTGGGAGGACTGAAGCTTTCTTT
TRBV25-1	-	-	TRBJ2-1	CASTKRGVYNEQFF	TGTGCCAGCACAAAGCGCGGGGTCTACAATGAGCAGTTCTTC
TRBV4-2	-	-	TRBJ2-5	CASSEVLGQGQETQYF	TGTGCCAGCAGCGAAGTACTCGGGCAGGGCCAAGAGACCCAGTACTTC
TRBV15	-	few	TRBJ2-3	CATSRDRGSSTDTQYF	TGTGCCACCAGCAGAGATCGCGGGTCTAGCACAGATACGCAGTATTTT
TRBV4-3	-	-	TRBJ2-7	CASSHYQHYEQYF	TGCGCCAGCAGCCATTACCAGCATTACGAGCAGTACTTC
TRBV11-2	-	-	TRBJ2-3	CASSPRSQIWADTQYF	TGTGCCAGCAGCCCCCGGAGCCAGATATGGGCAGATACGCAGTATTTT
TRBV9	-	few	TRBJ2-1	CASSVAAGPNNEQFF	TGTGCCAGCAGCGTAGCGGCGGGACCAAACAATGAGCAGTTCTTC
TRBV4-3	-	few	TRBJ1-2	CASSQEDRANYGYTF	TGCGCCAGCAGCCAAGAGGACAGAGCTAACTATGGCTACACCTTC
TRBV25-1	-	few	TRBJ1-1	CASSEVRGTEAFF	TGTGCCAGCAGTGAGGTTAGGGGCACTGAAGCTTTCTTT
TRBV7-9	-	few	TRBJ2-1	CASSSLDNEQFF	TGTGCCAGCAGCTCCTTAGACAATGAGCAGTTCTTC
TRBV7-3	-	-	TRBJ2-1	CASSLRGANEQFF	TGTGCCAGCAGCTTGAGGGGTGCGAATGAGCAGTTCTTC
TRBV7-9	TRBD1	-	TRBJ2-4	CASSLGDRESNIQYF	TGTGCCAGCAGCTTAGGGGACAGGGAGTCCAACATTCAGTACTTC
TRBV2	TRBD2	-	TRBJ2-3	CASTPGLRTDTQYF	TGTGCCAGCACCCCGGGACTACGCACAGATACGCAGTATTTT
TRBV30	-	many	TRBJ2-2	CAWSAGVNTGELFF	TGTGCCTGGAGTGCGGGCGTAAACACCGGGGAGCTGTTTTTT
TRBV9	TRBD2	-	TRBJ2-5	CASSVALTSEETQYF	TGTGCCAGCAGCGTAGCGTTAACTAGCGAAGAGACCCAGTACTTC
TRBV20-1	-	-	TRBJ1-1	CSATNTEAFF	TGCAGTGCCACGAACACTGAAGCTTTCTTT
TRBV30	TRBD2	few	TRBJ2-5	CACSGRETQYF	TGTGCCTGTAGCGGGAGAGAGACCCAGTACTTC
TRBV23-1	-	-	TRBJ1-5	CAARSPGNQPQHF	TGCGCCGCGCGATCCCCTGGGAATCAGCCCCAGCATTTT
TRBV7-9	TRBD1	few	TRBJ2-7	CASSFRQGSPGEQYF	TGTGCCAGCAGCTTCAGACAGGGATCCCCGGGGGAGCAGTACTTC